This T cell receptor (beta chain) is drawn from a study of T-cell memory formation after mild COVID-19. Using constant-segment primers, 5'RACE produced TCR alpha and TCR beta cDNA libraries carrying sample barcodes and UMIs. One entry per CDR3 protein results from TCRdb running MiXCR on the 5' RACE reads. The table has 200,000 or so distinct CDR3 sequences, approximately 10% seen once; the top ten hold 3% to 4%. Findings and caveats of the study: Second-wave clones reaching peak frequency on day 37 lacked confirmed SARS-CoV-2 specificity.

The CDR3 length is 14 residues. V was trimmed by 1 base and J by 4 bases, leaving 11 bases between them. The germline V gene encodes CDR1 SGHRS and CDR2 YFSETQ. This clonotype was recorded many times. What it binds is unknown. The chain recombines TRBV5-1 with TRBJ1-1, with D possibly matching TRBD1 (5 bases). Material for sequencing was PBMCs or a T cell subset sorted from them (not recorded which). The clonotype was recovered from a man between 18 and 29 years old who had mild COVID-19 (a few samples of this study predate the infection). Cell type and time point are not known. The CDR3 sequence is CASSLFYGGTEAFF. The CDR3 DNA follows: TGCGCCAGCAGCTTGTTTTACGGGGGCACTGAAGCTTTCTTT.